Listed below are T cell receptor beta chains from one sample, sequenced in a study. A single record per CDR3 protein comes from TCRdb applying MiXCR to the RT-PCR reads. Of almost 700,000 distinct CDR3 sequences in the sample, 12% to 15% were seen once. Sequenced input: memory CD4+ T cells from blood. The receptors here all came from a female donor in good health, serving as a healthy control. The CDR3 runs from the conserved cysteine through the conserved F or W. The order of the fields is J gene, CDR3 length, clone size, V gene, D gene, CDR3 DNA, CDR3 protein. A D gene is named only where the DNA matches it firmly. Only some rows state a clone size, as once, few, many or a class for expanded clones.

TRBJ2-5 13 many TRBV5-1 . TGTGCCAGCAGTTTGAACTTACAAGAGACCCAGTACTTC CASSLNLQETQYF
TRBJ2-2 17 . TRBV24-1 . TGTGCCACCAGTGATTTCTATGGGACACACAACACCGGGGAGCTGTTTTTT CATSDFYGTHNTGELFF
TRBJ2-7 15 many TRBV4-3 TRBD2 TGCGCCAGCAGCCGTCTCCTAGCGGGGAGCTACGAGCAGTACTTC CASSRLLAGSYEQYF
TRBJ1-4 13 . TRBV20-1 . TGCAGTGCTAGAAATGTAGTTGGCGAAAAACTGTTTTTT CSARNVVGEKLFF
TRBJ2-3 12 . TRBV20-1 . TGCAGTGCTAGAAGGAGCTCAGATACGCAGTATTTT CSARRSSDTQYF
TRBJ1-3 16 . TRBV21-1 . TGTGCCAGCAGCAAACTAACAGGTTCTTCTGGAAACACCATATATTTT CASSKLTGSSGNTIYF
TRBJ2-7 10 . TRBV2 . TGTGCCAGCAGTGTAACCGAGCAGTACTTC CASSVTEQYF
TRBJ1-2 13 many TRBV12-3/TRBV12-4 TRBD1 TGTGCCAGCAGTTCAGGGACAGGGCGCGGCTACACCTTC CASSSGTGRGYTF
TRBJ2-7 16 . TRBV24-1 TRBD2 TGTGCCACCAGTGATTTAAAACTAGCGGGAACCTACGAGCAGTACTTC CATSDLKLAGTYEQYF
TRBJ2-7 15 . TRBV9 . TGTGCCAGCAGCGTAGGGACGCAACACTCCTACGAGCAGTACTTC CASSVGTQHSYEQYF
TRBJ2-5 14 many TRBV5-1 . TGCGCCAGCAGCCCACAGGGGGGGGAAGAGACCCAGTACTTC CASSPQGGEETQYF
TRBJ2-6 15 few TRBV5-1 . TGCGCCAGCACCGGTTTAGGGTCTGGGGCCAACGTCCTGACTTTC CASTGLGSGANVLTF
TRBJ2-5 17 many TRBV28 TRBD1 TGTGCCAGCAGTCCACACCCTCTGACAGGGAGCGGCGAGACCCAGTACTTC CASSPHPLTGSGETQYF
TRBJ2-3 16 many TRBV7-9 . TGTGCCAGCAGCCCCGAAGGTCTCGACCTCACCGATACGCAGTATTTT CASSPEGLDLTDTQYF
TRBJ1-2 19 . TRBV10-3 TRBD1 TGTGCCATCAGCCATTCTATGGGGCGGGACAGGGAGCTTTTCCCTGGCTACACCTTC CAISHSMGRDRELFPGYTF
TRBJ1-2 15 . TRBV7-9 . TGTGCCAGCAGTCCATCAGGGACTAATTGGGCCGGCTACACCTTC CASSPSGTNWAGYTF
TRBJ2-5 13 many TRBV5-6 . TGTGCCAGCAGCTTGCCGAAAAGGGAGACCCAGTACTTC CASSLPKRETQYF
TRBJ1-2 12 . TRBV5-4 . TGTGCCAGCAGCCCGTCAGGGATCGGCTACACCTTC CASSPSGIGYTF
TRBJ1-4 14 . TRBV20-1 . TGCAGTGCTCCCCTTTTTGCAACTAATGAAAAACTGTTTTTT CSAPLFATNEKLFF
TRBJ2-6 16 . TRBV20-1 . TGCAGTGCTCGTCCGGGGCCCAGCTCTGGGGCCAACGTCCTGACTTTC CSARPGPSSGANVLTF
TRBJ2-3 15 . TRBV27 TRBD1 TGTGCCAGCAGTTCCAGGGGGTTCGGGACAGATACGCAGTATTTT CASSSRGFGTDTQYF
TRBJ2-1 14 . TRBV7-9 . TGTGCCAGCAGCTTCAGCGGGCCCTACAATGAGCAGTTCTTC CASSFSGPYNEQFF
TRBJ2-7 14 few TRBV3-1 . TGTGCCAGCAGCATGATAGGCCATTCCTACGAGCAGTACTTC CASSMIGHSYEQYF
TRBJ1-2 14 few TRBV5-1 . TGCGCCAGCAGCTTGGGGACGGTAATCTATGGCTACACCTTC CASSLGTVIYGYTF
TRBJ2-1 15 . TRBV7-2 . TGTGCCAGCACCCCGGGGTACGGGGTATACAATGAGCAGTTCTTC CASTPGYGVYNEQFF
TRBJ2-1 13 . TRBV6-2/TRBV6-3 TRBD2 TGTGCCAGCAAGAGCGGGATTTACAATGAGCAGTTCTTC CASKSGIYNEQFF
TRBJ2-5 12 many TRBV10-3 . TGTGCCATCAGTGCTAGCCAAGAGACCCAGTACTTC CAISASQETQYF
TRBJ2-3 16 once TRBV5-1 . TGCGCCAGCAGCTTCTTGACCCTAGGAGTCACAGATACGCAGTATTTT CASSFLTLGVTDTQYF
TRBJ1-1 13 . TRBV7-2 . TGTGCCACAAAAGTAGGACAGAACACTGAAGCTTTCTTT CATKVGQNTEAFF
TRBJ2-2 16 . TRBV9 . TGTGCCAGCAGCGTAGATCAGACTTTCAACACCGGGGAGCTGTTTTTT CASSVDQTFNTGELFF
TRBJ2-2 16 few TRBV24-1 . TGTGCCACCAGTGACTTGGGACCTTCGAACACCGGGGAGCTGTTTTTT CATSDLGPSNTGELFF
TRBJ2-2 16 . TRBV5-1 . TGCGCCAGCAGCTTGGGTGGCGGGGGCGCCACCGGGGAGCTGTTTTTT CASSLGGGGATGELFF
TRBJ2-5 19 few TRBV29-1 TRBD2 TGCAGCGTTGAATTTTTCACCGGACTAGCGGGAGGCAACCAAGAGACCCAGTACTTC CSVEFFTGLAGGNQETQYF
TRBJ1-5 16 . TRBV7-8 . TGTGCCAGCAGCTTAGCTGGCAGGGGAGACAATCAGCCCCAGCATTTT CASSLAGRGDNQPQHF
TRBJ2-3 14 . TRBV5-1 TRBD1 TGCGCCAGCAGCGCGAACAGGGGGACAGATACGCAGTATTTT CASSANRGTDTQYF
TRBJ2-2 16 . TRBV18 . TGTGCCAGCTCACCATCGGGAGCTGGGAACACCGGGGAGCTGTTTTTT CASSPSGAGNTGELFF
TRBJ2-1 15 . TRBV20-1 TRBD2 TGCAGTGCTAGAGATCTAGCGGGAGTGGGCAATGAGCAGTTCTTC CSARDLAGVGNEQFF
TRBJ2-5 15 . TRBV7-9 . TGTGCCAGCAGCCCTGGATTGGTTGCCGAGAAGACCCAGTACTTC CASSPGLVAEKTQYF
TRBJ1-1 15 . TRBV5-5 TRBD1 TGTGCCAGCAGCCTTCCGGGGGGGCAGGGGGCGATCGCTTTCTTT CASSLPGGQGAIAFF
TRBJ2-5 15 many TRBV20-1 TRBD2 TGCAGTGCTAGTGACGGGGGGGCCTTCGGGGAGACCCAGTACTTC CSASDGGAFGETQYF
TRBJ1-2 12 . TRBV20-1 . TGCAGTGCTGGTTCCAGCGTCTATGGCTACACCTTC CSAGSSVYGYTF
TRBJ2-6 15 . TRBV7-2 . TGTGCCAGCAGCTTAGGCTCAACTGGGGCCAACGTCCTGACTTTC CASSLGSTGANVLTF
TRBJ2-3 15 many TRBV4-3 TRBD1 TGCGCCAGCAGCCAATCCGGACAGGGGAGTTATACGCAGTATTTT CASSQSGQGSYTQYF
TRBJ1-3 15 few TRBV12-3/TRBV12-4 TRBD1 TGTGCCAGCAGTGCCGGGACAGGAAATGGAAACACCATATATTTT CASSAGTGNGNTIYF
TRBJ2-3 16 . TRBV6-6 TRBD2 TGTGCCAGCAGTTACCGGGTTAGCGGGAGAACAGATACGCAGTATTTT CASSYRVSGRTDTQYF
TRBJ1-2 12 many TRBV24-1 . TGTGCCACCCAGTACGGGGACTATGGCTACACCTTC CATQYGDYGYTF
TRBJ2-6 16 few TRBV20-1 . TGCAGTGCTAGAGATCCCCCACGGTTCGGGGCCAACGTCCTGACTTTC CSARDPPRFGANVLTF
TRBJ2-7 13 many TRBV7-3 TRBD1 TGTGCCAGCAGTTTGGACAGGGAACGCGAGCAGTACTTC CASSLDREREQYF
TRBJ2-5 15 many TRBV10-3 TRBD2 TGTGCCATCAGTGCGGCTAGCGGAAGACAAGAGACCCAGTACTTC CAISAASGRQETQYF
TRBJ2-1 13 few TRBV6-2/TRBV6-3 . TGTGCCAGCAGCTACCTAGGCTACAATGAGCAGTTCTTC CASSYLGYNEQFF
TRBJ2-2 13 . TRBV20-1 TRBD2 TGCAGTGCTGGGACTAGCGGGAGGGGGGGGCTGTTTTTT CSAGTSGRGGLFF
TRBJ1-5 15 . TRBV27 . TGTGCCAGCAGTTTAAATGGGGATGGCAATCAGCCCCAGCATTTT CASSLNGDGNQPQHF
TRBJ2-1 14 few TRBV24-1 . TGTGCCACCAGTGGACAGGTAGCCCTCAATGAGCAGTTCTTC CATSGQVALNEQFF
TRBJ2-1 13 . TRBV7-2 . TGTGCCAGCAGCTTAGCGTCTGGACAGGAGCAGTTCTTC CASSLASGQEQFF
TRBJ2-2 13 . TRBV20-1 . TGCAGTGCTAGGGAACCTTACACCGGGGAGCTGTTTTTT CSAREPYTGELFF